A selection of T cell receptor beta chains follows, all from one sample in a study of cytomegalovirus exposure and HLA in healthy donors. Measured with immunoSEQ multiplex PCR; TCRdb has only the in-frame clones, and not every one. This repertoire includes 150,000 to 250,000 clones. The sample comprised PBMCs. The source is a boy younger than 18 in good health and CMV-seronegative. CDR3s include the opening cysteine and the closing phenylalanine or tryptophan. A D gene is named only where the DNA matches it firmly.

TRBD1 TRBJ2-1 TRBV28 CASTLGGTGPYNEQFF TGTGCCAGCACTTTAGGAGGGACAGGGCCCTACAATGAGCAGTTCTTC
TRBD1 TRBJ1-1 TRBV19 CASGDRGTEAFF TGTGCCAGTGGGGACAGGGGCACTGAAGCTTTCTTT
- TRBJ1-5 TRBV11-2 CASSRDYNQPQHF TGTGCCAGCAGCAGGGACTACAATCAGCCCCAGCATTTT
- TRBJ1-1 TRBV19 CASSIAYRDVAFF TGTGCCAGTAGTATTGCATACAGGGATGTAGCTTTCTTT
- TRBJ1-6 TRBV25-1 CASSESQSSYNSPLHF TGTGCCAGCAGTGAATCACAGAGCTCCTATAATTCACCCCTCCACTTT
- TRBJ2-5 TRBV5-1 CAILHRQETQYF TGCGCCATCTTACACCGACAAGAGACCCAGTACTTC
- TRBJ1-3 TRBV7-2 CASSLGRQAGNTIYF TGTGCCAGCAGCTTAGGGAGGCAGGCTGGGAACACCATATATTTT
TRBD2 TRBJ2-7 TRBV28 CASGSGGPYEQYF TGTGCCAGCGGGTCGGGGGGGCCGTACGAGCAGTACTTC
- TRBJ1-2 TRBV7-9 CASSLDRDTLEGYTF TGTGCCAGCAGCTTAGACAGAGATACTTTAGAAGGCTACACCTTC
TRBD1 TRBJ2-2 TRBV5-1 CASSPGGYTGELFF TGCGCCAGCAGCCCAGGGGGCTACACCGGGGAGCTGTTTTTT
TRBD2 TRBJ2-1 TRBV19 CASSIASGGAQNEQFF TGTGCCAGTAGTATAGCTAGCGGGGGGGCACAGAATGAGCAGTTCTTC
- TRBJ2-1 TRBV30 CAWQGGISSYNEQFF TGTGCCTGGCAGGGGGGTATAAGCTCCTACAATGAGCAGTTCTTC
TRBD2 TRBJ2-7 TRBV5-6 CASSKPGGWSSYEQYF TGTGCCAGCAGCAAACCGGGGGGGTGGAGTTCCTACGAGCAGTACTTC
- TRBJ2-3 TRBV6-5 CASSPTGLRVSTQYF TGTGCCAGCAGTCCTACAGGTCTACGGGTTTCTACGCAGTATTTT
TRBD1 TRBJ1-6 TRBV7-8 CASSPRDRGGSPLHF TGTGCCAGCAGCCCCCGGGACAGGGGTGGATCACCCCTCCACTTT
- TRBJ2-3 TRBV5-3 CARSHIQGGAPTDTQYF TGTGCCAGAAGCCATATCCAAGGCGGGGCCCCCACGGATACGCAGTATTTT
TRBD2 TRBJ2-5 TRBV6-5 CASSRSGGDQETQYF TGTGCCAGCAGCCGATCGGGGGGGGACCAAGAGACCCAGTACTTC
- TRBJ1-2 TRBV5-6 CASSWGGGYTF TGTGCCAGCAGCTGGGGGGGTGGCTACACCTTC